This TCR beta chain was retrieved from a study of a mutant IDH1 vaccine in newly diagnosed glioma. Study summary: First vaccine doses came 4-6 weeks after radiotherapy alone, or with temozolomide cycles.

Time point given: week 5, during vaccination. Vaccinated patients received 300 ug of mutant IDH1 20-mer peptide per dose, with topical imiquimod. Donor diagnoses consisted of new WHO grade 3 or 4 IDH1-mutant, ATRX-lost astrocytomas. Points on this clone: Antigen: not known.

The data were produced by immunoSEQ multiplex PCR, yet TCRdb's version contains in-frame clones alone and is incomplete. The sample holds tens of thousands of clones, approximately 80% seen once. This CDR3 comprises 18 residues. CDR1 and CDR2 (germline): SGHNT, YYREEE (reference sequence). The junction had 11 bases not matched to a gene; V was cut back by 4 bases and J by 1 base. The chain joins TRBV5-4 to TRBJ2-2, with 9 nucleotides matching TRBD1. The sequenced sample was PBMCs, obtained from a glioma patient whose treatment included an IDH1 peptide vaccine. The sequence came from a woman aged 18-35 years with glioma. Some clones in this sample may be carry-over from other donors' samples. The CDR3 DNA follows: TGTGCCAGCAGCCCCTTGGACAGGGGCGCGCTGAACACCGGGGAGCTGTTTTTT. It codes for CASSPLDRGALNTGELFF.